This entry lists 17 T cell receptor beta chains sequenced from one sample in a study of T-cell memory formation after mild COVID-19. TCRdb passed the 5' RACE reads through MiXCR, listing each CDR3 protein once. Of hundreds of thousands of distinct CDR3 sequences listed, 15% to 20% are singletons. The sample comprised PBMCs or a T cell subset sorted from them (not recorded which). The receptors were gathered from an adult woman who had mild COVID-19 (a few samples of this study predate the infection). Cell type and time point are not known.

This clonotype was seen only a few times. The chain employs TRBV6-5 and TRBJ1-2; D is ambiguous. This CDR3 spans 13 amino acids. Germline CDR1 reads MNHEY; CDR2 reads SVGAGI. V lost 7 bases to trimming and J lost 7 bases, with 16 bases between them. This CDR3 reads CASTAGPAGGYTF. The CDR3 bases are TGTGCCAGCACCGCTGGACCCGCGGGTGGCTACACCTTC.

This clonotype was observed a few times. The rearrangement uses TRBV7-9 and TRBJ2-3; no clear D. CDR1 and CDR2 from the germline V gene are SEHNR and FQNEAQ (reference sequence). V was pared by 1 base and J by 1 base, with 6 bases between. The CDR3 loop spans 14 amino acids. In DNA, the CDR3 is TGTGCCAGCAGCTTAGAGACTGGCACAGATACGCAGTATTTT. Translated, it gives CASSLETGTDTQYF.

In this sample, this clonotype turned up a few times. V gene TRBV7-8 combines with J gene TRBJ1-2, with 9 bases fitting TRBD1. With 1 base clipped from V and 13 bases from J, the junction kept 7 bases outside the gene matches. The V gene's germline CDR1 is SGHVS and CDR2 FQNEAQ. The CDR3 contains 13 residues. The CDR3, as DNA: TGTGCCAGCAGCTTAGAGGGACAGGGAAGAGTCACCTTC. The encoded protein is CASSLEGQGRVTF.

This clonotype was found many times. This chain connects TRBV4-1 to TRBJ1-1; 8 bases line up with TRBD1. Germline assignment: CDR1 MGHRA and CDR2 YSYEKL. CDR3 length: 16 residues. J lost 0 bases, V lost 1 base, and 4 bases had no gene match. CDR3 in DNA: TGCGCCAGCAGCCAAGGGCCGGACAGGGTGAACACTGAAGCTTTCTTT. This encodes CASSQGPDRVNTEAFF.

This clonotype was observed a few times. The V call is TRBV18, the J call TRBJ2-7, with TRBD2 as a possible D gene (5 bases). CDR1 and CDR2 from the germline V gene are KGHSH and LQKENI. With 3 bases removed from V and 3 bases from J, the gap between germline ends came to 12 bases. The CDR3 contains 14 residues. The CDR3, as DNA: TGTGCCAGCTCACCTCAATCGGACTTCTACGAGCAGTACTTC. This codes for CASSPQSDFYEQYF.

A few counts support this clonotype. The chain is built from TRBV12-3 or TRBV12-4 and TRBJ1-2; 7 nucleotides align to TRBD1. The CDR3 contains 13 residues. With 6 bases clipped from V and 5 bases from J, the junction kept 6 bases outside the gene matches. CDR3 nucleotides: TGTGCCAGCAGACAGACAGGGCATTATGGCTACACCTTC. Residues: CASRQTGHYGYTF.

V and J are TRBV7-3 and TRBJ1-2; 8 positions match TRBD1. This CDR3 is 15 amino acids long. Germline CDR1 reads SGHTA; CDR2 reads FQGTGA. The V segment lost 1 base and the J segment 3 bases; nucleotides outside the gene matches: 4. The CDR3 spells CASSLRPGGDYGYTF. CDR3 DNA: TGTGCCAGCAGCTTAAGACCAGGGGGCGACTATGGCTACACCTTC.

This clonotype is a singleton in its sample. The gene calls are TRBV10-3 and TRBJ1-1, with a weak D call TRBD1 (5 bases). The CDR3 totals 16 residues. CDR1 and CDR2 (germline): ENHRY, SYGVKD. The V gene lost 3 bases and the J gene lost 3 bases, with 17 bases spanning the gap. CDR3 loop: CAISDGTKNPHTEAFF. The CDR3, as DNA: TGTGCCATCAGTGACGGGACCAAGAATCCCCACACTGAAGCTTTCTTT.

This clonotype has more than one count but fewer than ten. The rearrangement links TRBV7-3 to TRBJ2-2; tentative D call: TRBD2 (5 bases). The germline V and J ends were trimmed by 1 base and 6 bases, with 9 bases remaining between them. There are 14 residues in the CDR3. CDR1 SGHTA and CDR2 FQGTGA come from the germline V gene. The CDR3 region has the DNA TGTGCCAGCAGCTTAATGGTCGGGGCCGGGGAGCTGTTTTTT. Translating it yields CASSLMVGAGELFF.

This clonotype occurred a few times. This chain joins TRBV5-6 and TRBJ2-1; the D call may be TRBD1 or TRBD2 (5 bases each). The CDR3 is 15 amino acids. Germline loops: CDR1 SGHDT, CDR2 YYEEEE. Trimming pared 3 bases from V and 5 bases from J, leaving 15 bases between. The CDR3 here is CASSSGPGDHNEQFF. Here the CDR3 DNA reads TGTGCCAGCAGCTCGGGACCCGGAGACCACAATGAGCAGTTCTTC.

This chain uses TRBV12-3 or TRBV12-4 with TRBJ2-3; D is undetermined. The CDR3 covers 14 residues. V was pared by 7 bases and J by 2 bases, with 13 bases between. In DNA, the CDR3 is TGTGCCAGCACCCTTGCTAGGAACACAGATACGCAGTATTTT. Protein product: CASTLARNTDTQYF.

The chain links TRBV5-4 to TRBJ2-7; 7 nucleotides align to TRBD1. The V gene's germline CDR1 is SGHNT and CDR2 YYREEE (reference sequence). CDR3 size: 14 residues. V was clipped by 4 bases and J by 7 bases; unmatched bases: 11. The DNA for the CDR3 is TGTGCCAGCAGCCGACAGGGTTCCCGGGGAGAGCAGTACTTC. Translation gives CASSRQGSRGEQYF.

CDR3 bases: TGTGCCAGCAGCTTAGGGGGGACGGGGCGCACTGAAGCTTTCTTT. Amino acids: CASSLGGTGRTEAFF. The rearrangement links TRBV7-3 to TRBJ1-1, with D maybe TRBD1 (5 bases). This CDR3 contains 15 residues. The germline CDR1 and CDR2 sequences are SGHTA and FQGTGA. V lost 2 bases to trimming and J lost 4 bases, with 14 bases between them.

This clonotype was observed a few times. The chain carries TRBV5-1 and TRBJ2-5, with TRBD1 as a possible D gene (5 bases). The length of the CDR3 is 15 residues. With 1 base removed from V and 5 bases from J, the gap between germline ends came to 15 bases. The germline gives CDR1 SGHRS, CDR2 YFSETQ. CDR3 in amino acids: CASSLWGNMEETQYF. For the CDR3, the DNA is TGCGCCAGCAGCTTGTGGGGCAATATGGAGGAGACCCAGTACTTC. Supplemented by reference TRBV5-1 and TRBJ2-5, the full variable domain reads KAGVTQTPRYLIKTRGQQVTLSCSPISGHRSVSWYQQTPGQGLQFLFEYFSETQRNKGNFPGRFSGRQFSNSRSEMNVSTLELGDSALYLCASSLWGNMEETQYFGPGTRLLVL.

This clonotype was counted only a few times. CDR3 amino acids: CASSYVGAGELFF. The CDR3 bases are TGTGCCAGCAGCTACGTTGGGGCCGGGGAGCTGTTTTTT. This chain joins TRBV7-3 and TRBJ2-2; no firm D call. The CDR3 contains 13 residues. From germline, CDR1 is SGHTA and CDR2 FQGTGA. V shed 4 bases and J shed 6 bases, with 9 bases lying between them.

This clonotype was detected only a few times. The chain is built from TRBV5-1 and TRBJ2-5, with D unresolved. Germline loops: CDR1 SGHRS, CDR2 YFSETQ. CDR3 length: 14 amino acids. Trimming cost V 0 bases and J 2 bases, with 8 bases left between them. CDR3 amino acids: CASSLAGVQETQYF. The CDR3 nucleotides read TGCGCCAGCAGCTTGGCTGGGGTTCAAGAGACCCAGTACTTC.

There are a few counts of this clonotype. This rearrangement joins TRBV12-3 or TRBV12-4 to TRBJ1-6; possible D gene TRBD1, 6 bases. The CDR3 totals 13 residues. V shed 0 bases and J shed 14 bases, with 11 bases lying between them. As DNA, the CDR3 is TGTGCCAGCAGTTTAGCCGGACAGAAGGCCCTCCACTTT. Its translation: CASSLAGQKALHF.